The 18 T cell receptor beta chains below come from one sample, sequenced in a study of a mutant IDH1 vaccine in newly diagnosed glioma (dated by TCRdb to about 2021). No antigens are known for them. Library creation used the immunoSEQ multiplex PCR assay. Drawn from immuneACCESS, this table holds only the in-frame rearrangements with V and J called that TCRdb kept. Clones are partly lost; checked studies trace under half to an unresolved V gene and leave the rest unexplained. This sample lists about 26,000 clones; around 85% were detected once. The biggest ten clones account for roughly 6.6% of the sample. Interpreted using the paper, the time point label stands for: week 5, during vaccination. Each vaccine dose, consisting of 300 ug of a 20-mer mutant IDH1 peptide in Montanide, was administered subcutaneously with topical imiquimod. The sample here was PBMCs, taken from a glioma patient whose treatment included an IDH1 peptide vaccine. These receptor sequences come from a man aged 40-50 years with glioma. Some clones in this sample may be carry-over from other donors' samples.

V and J are TRBV5-1 and TRBJ1-1; possible D gene TRBD1, 6 bases. The CDR3 is made up of 15 amino acids. Looked up from germline, CDR1 is SGHRS and CDR2 is YFSETQ. Trimming pared 2 bases from V and 0 bases from J, leaving 11 bases between. The CDR3 DNA reads TGCGCCAGCAGCTTAAGGCAGGGGTTGAACACTGAAGCTTTCTTT. Its translation: CASSLRQGLNTEAFF.

This rearrangement joins TRBV23-1 to TRBJ2-2; 12 nucleotides match TRBD2. TRBV23-1 is annotated as an ORF whose role is uncertain. V lost 8 bases to trimming and J lost 8 bases; unmatched junction nucleotides: 15. The CDR3 covers 17 residues. The CDR3 nucleotides read TGCGCCAGCCGATATACTAGCGGGGGGAATTTCATAGGGGAGCTGTTTTTT. Translation: CASRYTSGGNFIGELFF.

This clone is deemed medium-sized (0.01 to 0.1%). The gene calls are TRBV9 and TRBJ1-1; 8 bases fit TRBD1. After removal of 4 bases from V and 5 bases from J, the junction contained 7 bases not matched to a gene. The CDR3 is 14 residues long. CDR1 and CDR2 (germline): SGDLS, YYNGEE. DNA for the CDR3: TGTGCCAGCAGCTATCAGGGGGCAAGAACTGAAGCTTTCTTT. Amino acid sequence: CASSYQGARTEAFF.

This chain joins TRBV28 and TRBJ2-5, with D possibly being TRBD1 or TRBD2 (5 bases each). Germline V gene data show CDR1 as MDHEN and CDR2 as SYDVKM. Trimming took 4 bases from V and 2 from J, leaving 23 bases between them. This CDR3 comprises 18 residues. The CDR3 protein is CASSSFGTPDGVQETQYF. DNA of the CDR3: TGTGCCAGCAGTTCGTTCGGGACCCCCGATGGGGTACAAGAGACCCAGTACTTC.

The chain joins TRBV7-9 to TRBJ2-5; D ambiguous. The V and J ends lost 3 bases and 3 bases respectively, with 5 bases between them. Germline lookup yields CDR1 SEHNR and CDR2 FQNEAQ (reference sequence). CDR3 length: 12 amino acids. CDR3 in amino acids: CASSLIEETQYF. DNA of the CDR3: TGTGCCAGCAGCTTGATTGAAGAGACCCAGTACTTC.

The chain has TRBV7-9 and TRBJ2-6; TRBD1 matches 7 bases. The germline CDR1 and CDR2 sequences are SEHNR and FQNEAQ (reference sequence). The junction had 11 bases not matched to a gene; V was cut back by 6 bases and J by 0 bases. The CDR3 length is 18 residues. The CDR3 DNA reads as TGTGCCAGCAGTTGGACAGGCCAATCTTACTCTGGGGCCAACGTCCTGACTTTC. This codes for CASSWTGQSYSGANVLTF.

Only one count was recorded for this clone. V usage is TRBV4-1 and J usage is TRBJ1-5; D gene unclear. This CDR3 has 15 residues. V lost 1 base and J 7 bases, leaving 14 bases between the germline ends. In germline, CDR1 is MGHRA, CDR2 YSYEKL. CDR3 region: CASSQVGGEGQPQHF. The CDR3 DNA reads as TGCGCCAGCAGCCAAGTTGGCGGAGAGGGCCAGCCCCAGCATTTT.

The J gene is TRBJ2-7, the V gene TRBV28, with a possible D match to TRBD1 (6 bases). Trimming stripped 6 bases from V and 3 bases from J, with 12 bases between. The CDR3 extends over 13 amino acids. Germline CDR1 is MDHEN and CDR2 is SYDVKM. CDR3: CASRSQGRYEQYF. The CDR3 DNA sequence: TGTGCCAGCAGGTCACAGGGACGCTACGAGCAGTACTTC.

The chain employs TRBV27 and TRBJ2-3; unclear D gene. This CDR3 comprises 12 residues. CDR1 is MNHEY, CDR2 SMNVEV, per germline (reference sequence). Trimming removed 3 bases at V and 6 bases at J, with 7 bases between. The CDR3 DNA is TGTGCCAGCAGTTTCCGTGGGGATACGCAGTATTTT. Translating it yields CASSFRGDTQYF.

The chain carries TRBV6-4 and TRBJ2-3; D is undetermined. V dropped 0 bases and J dropped 3 bases, with 4 bases sitting between them. The CDR3 spans 13 residues. CDR1 and CDR2 from the germline V gene are MRHNA and SNTAGT. The chain's CDR3 is CASSDSETDTQYF. As DNA, the CDR3 is TGTGCCAGCAGTGACTCGGAGACAGATACGCAGTATTTT.

This clone was counted only a few times. The rearrangement links TRBV27 to TRBJ2-1; no clear D. This CDR3 spans 14 amino acids. Germline CDR1 MNHEY, CDR2 SMNVEV (reference sequence). V was cut by 3 bases and J by 1 base, with 7 bases left in between. The CDR3 here is CASSLMGSYNEQFF. The CDR3 region has the DNA TGTGCCAGCAGTTTGATGGGGTCCTACAATGAGCAGTTCTTC.

This clone was seen only a few times. The chain joins TRBV7-9 to TRBJ1-1; D remains ambiguous. V was trimmed by 5 bases and J by 11 bases, leaving 15 bases between them. Germline CDR1 reads SEHNR; CDR2 reads FQNEAQ (reference sequence). This CDR3 contains 12 residues. DNA of the CDR3: TGTGCCAGCAGCCCAGTGGTGGGGTGGGCTTTCTTT. Residues: CASSPVVGWAFF.

This chain links TRBV5-5 with TRBJ1-1; D is uncertain. CDR1 SGHKS and CDR2 YYEKEE come from the germline V gene (reference sequence). V dropped 0 bases and J dropped 6 bases, with 6 bases sitting between them. CDR3 length: 12 residues. CDR3 bases: TGTGCCAGCAGCTTGGTACAGCCTGAAGCTTTCTTT. The encoded protein is CASSLVQPEAFF. Looking up the rest from reference TRBV5-5 and TRBJ1-1 gives the full variable domain: DAGVTQSPTHLIKTRGQQVTLRCSPISGHKSVSWYQQVLGQGPQFIFQYYEKEERGRGNFPDRFSARQFPNYSSELNVNALLLGDSALYLCASSLVQPEAFFGQGTRLTVV.

V and J are TRBV7-6 and TRBJ1-2, with TRBD1 as a possible D gene (5 bases). This CDR3 has 13 amino acids. Germline assignment: CDR1 SGHVS and CDR2 FNYEAQ. V was cut by 5 bases and J by 8 bases, with 15 bases left in between. The CDR3 region is CASSKWAGTGYTF. CDR3 bases: TGTGCCAGCAGCAAGTGGGCAGGGACGGGCTACACCTTC.

This clone was recorded only once. The chain couples TRBV9 to TRBJ2-7, with 7 bases matching TRBD2. V was pared by 7 bases and J by 1 base, with 2 bases of the junction left unmatched. The CDR3 is 12 residues long. Germline values: CDR1 SGDLS, CDR2 YYNGEE. The CDR3 sequence: CASGEGSYEQYF. The CDR3 nucleotides read TGTGCCAGCGGGGAGGGATCCTACGAGCAGTACTTC.

The chain has TRBV2 and TRBJ1-3; D may be TRBD1 (6 bases). Germline CDR1 and CDR2: SNHLY and FYNNEI. Trimming cost V 7 bases and J 0 bases, with 13 bases left between them. The CDR3 consists of 15 residues. CDR3: CASNRDMYSGNTIYF. The CDR3 bases are TGTGCCAGCAACCGGGACATGTACTCTGGAAACACCATATATTTT.

The rearrangement joins TRBV19 to TRBJ1-2; TRBD1 might be the D (5 bases). The CDR3 covers 11 residues. CDR1 LNHDA and CDR2 SQIVND come from the germline V gene (reference sequence). Trimming left V 9 bases short and J 3 bases short, with 8 bases between. CDR3 in amino acids: CASDSDYGYTF. The CDR3 DNA is TGTGCCAGCGACAGCGACTATGGCTACACCTTC.

The gene calls are TRBV9 and TRBJ1-2; D gene ambiguous. Per the germline V gene, CDR1 is SGDLS and CDR2 is YYNGEE. The CDR3 is made up of 13 amino acids. The V gene lost 0 bases and the J gene lost 7 bases, with 10 bases spanning the gap. CDR3 region: CASSVGGLGGYTF. The CDR3 bases are TGTGCCAGCAGCGTAGGTGGCCTCGGTGGCTACACCTTC.